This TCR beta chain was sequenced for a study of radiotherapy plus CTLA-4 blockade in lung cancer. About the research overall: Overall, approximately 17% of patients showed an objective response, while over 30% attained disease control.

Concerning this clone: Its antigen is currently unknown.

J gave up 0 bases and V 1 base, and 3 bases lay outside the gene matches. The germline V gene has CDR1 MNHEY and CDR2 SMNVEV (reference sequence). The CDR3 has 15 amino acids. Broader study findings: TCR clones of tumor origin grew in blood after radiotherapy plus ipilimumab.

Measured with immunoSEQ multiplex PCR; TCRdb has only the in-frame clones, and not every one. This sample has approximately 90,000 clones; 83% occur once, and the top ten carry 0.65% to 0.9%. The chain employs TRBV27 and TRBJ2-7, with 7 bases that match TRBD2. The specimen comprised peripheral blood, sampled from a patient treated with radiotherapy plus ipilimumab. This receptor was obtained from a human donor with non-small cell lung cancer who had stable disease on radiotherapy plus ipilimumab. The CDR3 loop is CASSLYGGSSYEQYF. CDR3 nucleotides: TGTGCCAGCAGTTTATACGGGGGGAGCTCCTACGAGCAGTACTTC.